Below, one TCR beta chain is given with its context. The antigen is unknown. This sample is part of a study of T cell clonotyping in hematopoietic cell transplantation. General study points: Pathologically expanded recipient clonotypes increased progressively from day 30 to day 180 as diversity fell. At the given depth, recipient repertoires were over 95% de novo clonotypes.

CDR1 is MGHRA and CDR2 is YSYEKL in the germline V gene. V trimming: 4 bases; J trimming: 2 bases; junction bases outside the gene matches: 7. The CDR3 spans 17 residues. Measured with immunoSEQ multiplex PCR; TCRdb has only the in-frame clones, and not every one. The table records tens of thousands of clones, around 96% of them present only once. This receptor was taken from a man aged 25 to 40 in good health. Some clones in this sample may be carry-over from other donors' samples. The sample comprised peripheral blood mononuclear cells. V and J are TRBV4-1 and TRBJ1-4; 10 positions agree with TRBD1. CDR3 coding DNA: TGCGCCAGCAGCCTATGGGACAGGGGATCGACTAATGAAAAACTGTTTTTT. Translation gives CASSLWDRGSTNEKLFF.